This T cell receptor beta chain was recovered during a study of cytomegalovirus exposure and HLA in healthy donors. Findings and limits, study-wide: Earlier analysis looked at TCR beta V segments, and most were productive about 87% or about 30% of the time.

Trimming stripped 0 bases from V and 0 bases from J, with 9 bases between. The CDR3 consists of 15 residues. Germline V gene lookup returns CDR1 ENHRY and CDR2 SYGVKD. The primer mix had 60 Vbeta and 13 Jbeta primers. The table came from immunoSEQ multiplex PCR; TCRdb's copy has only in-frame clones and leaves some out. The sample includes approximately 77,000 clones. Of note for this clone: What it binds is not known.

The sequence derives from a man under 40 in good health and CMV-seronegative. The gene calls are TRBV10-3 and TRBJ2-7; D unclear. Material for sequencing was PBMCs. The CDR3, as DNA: TGTGCCATCAGTGAGTCAAGCGCTATCTCCTACGAGCAGTACTTC. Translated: CAISESSAISYEQYF.